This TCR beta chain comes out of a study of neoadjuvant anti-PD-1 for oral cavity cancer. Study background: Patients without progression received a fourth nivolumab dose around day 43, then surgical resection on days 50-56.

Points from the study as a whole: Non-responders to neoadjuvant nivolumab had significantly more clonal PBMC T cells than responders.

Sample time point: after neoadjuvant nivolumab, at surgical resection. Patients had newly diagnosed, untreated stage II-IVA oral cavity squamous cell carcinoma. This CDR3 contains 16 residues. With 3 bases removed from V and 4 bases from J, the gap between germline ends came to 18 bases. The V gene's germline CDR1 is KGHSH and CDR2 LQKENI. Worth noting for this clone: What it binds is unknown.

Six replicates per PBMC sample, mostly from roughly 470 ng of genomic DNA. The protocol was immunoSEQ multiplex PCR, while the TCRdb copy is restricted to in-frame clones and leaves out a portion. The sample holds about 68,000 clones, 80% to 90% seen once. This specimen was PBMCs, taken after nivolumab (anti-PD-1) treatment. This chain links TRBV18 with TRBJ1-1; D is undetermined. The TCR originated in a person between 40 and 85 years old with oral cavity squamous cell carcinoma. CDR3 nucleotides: TGTGCCAGCTCACCTACTTGGGCGGGAAGCGGCACTGAAGCTTTCTTT. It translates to CASSPTWAGSGTEAFF.